This is a list of T cell receptor beta chains from one sample in a study of blood T cell repertoires in COVID-19. Assay: immunoSEQ multiplex PCR; the TCRdb copy retains only in-frame clones and omits some. The profile shows around 150,000 clones, around three quarters of them singletons. Sequencing was performed on peripheral blood. All receptors come from a man aged 60-69 years with acute or convalescent COVID-19. CDR3s include the opening cysteine and the closing phenylalanine or tryptophan. D genes are given only for firm matches. Rows may omit the clone size; those that give it use once, few, many or a size class.

TRBJ1-2 | - | - | TRBV20-1 | CSAQPYGYTF | TGCAGTGCACAACCCTATGGCTACACCTTC
TRBJ2-1 | - | - | TRBV9 | CASSVDVGGNEQFF | TGTGCCAGCAGCGTAGACGTGGGAGGCAATGAGCAGTTCTTC
TRBJ1-1 | - | - | TRBV12-3/TRBV12-4 | CASSLGEAEAFF | TGTGCCAGCAGTCTAGGGGAGGCTGAAGCTTTCTTT
TRBJ1-5 | once | - | TRBV12-1 | CASSFGDSYSNQPQHF | TGTGCCAGCAGCTTTGGGGACAGCTATAGCAATCAGCCCCAGCATTTT
TRBJ2-2 | once | - | TRBV6-5 | CASSYSPGVRTGELFF | TGTGCCAGCAGTTACTCCCCGGGGGTCCGTACCGGGGAGCTGTTTTTT
TRBJ2-5 | - | - | TRBV9 | CASSSQPGGQETQYF | TGTGCCAGCAGCTCCCAACCAGGGGGGCAAGAGACCCAGTACTTC
TRBJ2-3 | - | TRBD2 | TRBV19 | CASSLLAGGPVGTDTQYF | TGTGCCAGTAGTCTCTTAGCGGGGGGGCCGGTCGGCACAGATACGCAGTATTTT
TRBJ1-6 | - | - | TRBV4-3 | CASSQDRGPNSPLHF | TGCGCCAGCAGCCAAGATCGGGGTCCGAATTCACCCCTCCACTTT
TRBJ2-7 | - | - | TRBV14 | CASSLGGAGRLEQYF | TGTGCCAGCAGCCTAGGGGGGGCGGGCCGCCTCGAGCAGTACTTC
TRBJ2-5 | - | - | TRBV29-1 | CSVDIPLHKTQYF | TGCAGCGTTGATATACCGCTTCACAAGACCCAGTACTTC
TRBJ2-7 | - | TRBD1 | TRBV30 | CAWSTGQGSYEQYF | TGTGCCTGGAGTACCGGACAGGGCTCCTACGAGCAGTACTTC
TRBJ1-4 | few | - | TRBV18 | CASSPLQGSGNEKLFF | TGTGCCAGCTCACCCTTACAGGGTTCGGGAAATGAAAAACTGTTTTTT
TRBJ1-1 | - | - | TRBV3-1/TRBV3-2 | CASSQVTGRTEAFF | TGTGCCAGCAGCCAGGTCACAGGGAGAACTGAAGCTTTCTTT
TRBJ2-3 | - | TRBD2 | TRBV10-3 | CAIRLTSSTDTQYF | TGTGCCATCAGATTGACTAGCAGCACAGATACGCAGTATTTT
TRBJ1-4 | - | TRBD1 | TRBV30 | CAWRQGASEKLFF | TGTGCCTGGAGACAGGGGGCCTCCGAAAAACTGTTTTTT
TRBJ2-7 | - | - | TRBV2 | CASSAGQSYEQYF | TGTGCCAGCAGTGCGGGACAAAGTTACGAGCAGTACTTC
TRBJ1-1 | few | TRBD1 | TRBV6-2/TRBV6-3 | CASSEGQLVTEAFF | TGTGCCAGCAGTGAGGGACAGTTAGTCACTGAAGCTTTCTTT
TRBJ1-2 | - | TRBD1 | TRBV5-6 | CASSLGQGGDGYTF | TGTGCCAGCAGCTTGGGACAGGGCGGTGACGGCTACACCTTC
TRBJ1-2 | - | - | TRBV14 | CASSHGQTYGYTF | TGTGCCAGCAGCCACGGACAAACGTATGGCTACACCTTC
TRBJ1-1 | - | - | TRBV12-3/TRBV12-4 | CASSLARNTEAFF | TGTGCCAGCAGTTTAGCCAGGAACACTGAAGCTTTCTTT
TRBJ1-3 | - | TRBD1 | TRBV6-5 | CASRQSTGQGNTIYF | TGTGCCAGCAGGCAATCGACAGGGCAGGGAAACACCATATATTTT
TRBJ1-1 | - | TRBD1 | TRBV19 | CASSRQGARTEAFF | TGTGCCAGTAGTAGACAGGGGGCGAGGACTGAAGCTTTCTTT
TRBJ1-6 | - | TRBD1 | TRBV12-3/TRBV12-4 | CASSAGGNSPLHF | TGTGCCAGCAGCGCAGGGGGGAATTCACCCCTCCACTTT
TRBJ2-2 | - | - | TRBV19 | CASKETGVGTGELFF | TGTGCCAGTAAGGAAACAGGCGTAGGAACCGGGGAGCTGTTTTTT
TRBJ2-5 | - | - | TRBV7-9 | CASRSPGGATGGQETQYF | TGTGCCAGCAGGTCCCCTGGCGGGGCGACGGGTGGGCAAGAGACCCAGTACTTC
TRBJ1-2 | few | - | TRBV5-4 | CASSFQGGSNYGYTF | TGTGCCAGCAGCTTTCAAGGGGGATCTAACTATGGCTACACCTTC
TRBJ2-1 | - | TRBD2 | TRBV11-3 | CASSPRSGGGEQFF | TGTGCCAGCAGCCCCCGTAGCGGGGGCGGTGAGCAGTTCTTC
TRBJ1-2 | - | TRBD1 | TRBV14 | CASSLGTGGFYGYTF | TGTGCCAGCAGCCTGGGGACAGGGGGCTTTTATGGCTACACCTTC
TRBJ1-1 | once | - | TRBV9 | CASSPPVRTEAFF | TGTGCCAGCAGCCCACCCGTGCGGACTGAAGCTTTCTTT
TRBJ1-4 | - | - | TRBV3-1/TRBV3-2 | CASSHITETNEKLFF | TGTGCCAGCAGCCATATCACAGAAACTAATGAAAAACTGTTTTTT
TRBJ2-3 | - | TRBD2 | TRBV2 | CASGLRLAGLGDTQYF | TGTGCCAGCGGACTGCGGCTAGCGGGGTTGGGAGATACGCAGTATTTT
TRBJ1-1 | - | - | TRBV5-1 | CASSLRGMNTEAFF | TGCGCCAGCAGCCTTAGAGGAATGAACACTGAAGCTTTCTTT
TRBJ1-3 | once | - | TRBV30 | CAWARDSGNTIYF | TGTGCCTGGGCCAGGGACTCTGGAAACACCATATATTTT
TRBJ2-7 | - | TRBD1 | TRBV7-2 | CASSLWSGGEQYF | TGTGCCAGCAGCTTATGGTCAGGGGGCGAGCAGTACTTC
TRBJ2-7 | few | TRBD1 | TRBV5-4 | CASSSGQEEQYF | TGTGCCAGCAGCTCGGGACAGGAGGAGCAGTACTTC
TRBJ2-3 | - | TRBD1 | TRBV6-5 | CASRPDRGRPDTQYF | TGTGCCAGCAGGCCGGACAGGGGGCGTCCAGATACGCAGTATTTT
TRBJ1-4 | - | - | TRBV9 | CASSVGRLNEKLFF | TGTGCCAGCAGCGTCGGGAGGCTTAATGAAAAACTGTTTTTT
TRBJ2-3 | - | - | TRBV12-2 | CASRLNRDRASTDTQYF | TGTGCAAGTCGCTTAAACCGGGACAGGGCTAGCACAGATACGCAGTATTTT
TRBJ2-2 | - | - | TRBV4-2 | CASSQDNTGGTGELFF | TGTGCCAGCAGCCAAGATAACACCGGCGGCACCGGGGAGCTGTTTTTT
TRBJ1-2 | - | - | TRBV5-4 | CASSFPGDYGYTF | TGTGCCAGCAGCTTCCCGGGTGACTATGGCTACACCTTC
TRBJ2-7 | once | - | TRBV4-3 | CASSQDAVPYEQYF | TGCGCCAGCAGCCAAGATGCGGTTCCCTACGAGCAGTACTTC
TRBJ2-7 | - | TRBD1 | TRBV29-1 | CSVEVTGMNEQYF | TGCAGCGTTGAGGTGACAGGGATGAACGAGCAGTACTTC
TRBJ1-1 | few | - | TRBV11-2 | CASRRGIEAFF | TGTGCCAGCAGACGGGGGATAGAAGCTTTCTTT
TRBJ1-2 | - | - | TRBV7-8 | CASSLDPGLRDGYTF | TGTGCCAGCAGCTTAGATCCGGGGTTGAGGGATGGCTACACCTTC
TRBJ1-1 | - | - | TRBV30 | CAWSIGGNTEAFF | TGTGCCTGGAGTATCGGGGGGAACACTGAAGCTTTCTTT
TRBJ2-5 | - | - | TRBV7-2 | CASSREVGGPKTQYF | TGTGCCAGCAGCCGGGAGGTTGGGGGCCCGAAGACCCAGTACTTC
TRBJ1-1 | - | TRBD1 | TRBV2 | CAIRDSYTEAFF | TGTGCCATACGGGACAGTTACACTGAAGCTTTCTTT
TRBJ2-3 | - | - | TRBV6-5 | CASSSVSKDTQYF | TGTGCCAGCTCCAGCGTAAGCAAAGATACGCAGTATTTT
TRBJ2-7 | - | - | TRBV28 | CASSLGRGAREQYF | TGTGCCAGCAGTTTAGGTCGGGGGGCGCGAGAGCAGTACTTC
TRBJ1-2 | few | - | TRBV25-1 | CASSEWPGRYGYTF | TGTGCCAGCAGTGAATGGCCAGGCCGTTATGGCTACACCTTC
TRBJ1-4 | - | - | TRBV6-5 | CASSRRQATNEKLFF | TGTGCCAGCAGCCGCCGACAAGCAACTAATGAAAAACTGTTTTTT
TRBJ2-7 | - | TRBD1 | TRBV23-1 | CASSQSGQGAYEQYF | TGCGCCAGCAGTCAATCTGGACAGGGGGCTTACGAGCAGTACTTC
TRBJ2-1 | - | TRBD2 | TRBV6-4 | CASSDSLAGYNEQFF | TGTGCCAGCAGTGACTCACTAGCGGGGTACAATGAGCAGTTCTTC
TRBJ2-5 | - | TRBD2 | TRBV29-1 | CSVEIAGGQETQYF | TGCAGCGTTGAAATAGCGGGGGGGCAAGAGACCCAGTACTTC
TRBJ1-1 | few | - | TRBV2 | CASRIIFAEAFF | TGTGCCAGCAGAATAATTTTCGCTGAAGCTTTCTTT
TRBJ2-2 | - | TRBD2 | TRBV5-1 | CASTETVGGGGAAGELFF | TGCGCCAGCACCGAAACCGTCGGTGGCGGGGGGGCCGCCGGGGAGCTGTTTTTT
TRBJ2-3 | few | - | TRBV7-2 | CASSLDPNPSNTQYF | TGTGCCAGCAGCTTAGATCCCAACCCCTCTAATACGCAGTATTTT
TRBJ2-1 | - | - | TRBV5-1 | CASSPRGGGESYNEQFF | TGCGCCAGCAGCCCCCGGGGTGGAGGTGAGTCCTACAATGAGCAGTTCTTC
TRBJ2-1 | - | - | TRBV28 | CASSEGSEQFF | TGTGCCAGCAGTGAGGGATCGGAGCAGTTCTTC